One sample yielded the 23 T cell receptor beta chains listed below, sequenced in a study of cytotoxic CD8 clonotypes in ibrutinib-treated CLL. Assay used: immunoSEQ multiplex PCR; TCRdb lists only in-frame clones, some missing. The profile shows roughly 220,000 clones, 70% of them singletons. This sample comprised PBMCs, obtained after 12 months of ibrutinib treatment. These receptors were taken from a human donor with chronic lymphocytic leukemia.

V is TRBV11-1 and J is TRBJ2-1; D is uncertain. Per germline, CDR1 SGHAT and CDR2 FQDESV (reference sequence). The CDR3 runs 14 residues. V lost 1 base and J 3 bases, leaving 7 bases between the germline ends. The CDR3 reads CASSLVGGYNEQFF. DNA of the CDR3: TGTGCCAGCAGCTTAGTGGGCGGCTACAATGAGCAGTTCTTC.

This clone has only one observation. The chain carries TRBV29-1 and TRBJ1-2; 8 nucleotides agree with TRBD1. This CDR3 is built from 14 residues. J gave up 7 bases and V 1 base, and 8 bases lay outside the gene matches. Germline CDR1 is SQVTM and CDR2 is ANQGSEA. In DNA, the CDR3 is TGCAGCGTTGAAGCCGGACAGGGACCACCTGGCTACACCTTC. Its protein is CSVEAGQGPPGYTF.

This CDR3 reads CSAPWGQEQFF. Written as DNA, the CDR3 is TGCAGTGCCCCTTGGGGTCAGGAGCAGTTCTTC. The gene calls are TRBV20-1 and TRBJ2-1; the D is unclear. Per the germline V gene, CDR1 is DFQATT and CDR2 is SNEGSKA (reference sequence). The CDR3 loop spans 11 amino acids. Trimming shortened V by 6 bases and J by 10 bases, and 13 bases separated the two germline ends.

The chain recombines TRBV6-5 with TRBJ1-2; the match to TRBD1 covers 9 bases. V lost 8 bases, J lost 5 bases, and 9 bases stayed unmatched. Germline CDR1 is MNHEY and CDR2 is SVGAGI. This CDR3 region has 14 residues. CDR3 protein: CASLPTGGGYGYTF. The DNA of the CDR3 is TGTGCCAGCCTTCCTACAGGGGGCGGGTATGGCTACACCTTC.

V gene TRBV4-1 combines with J gene TRBJ2-7, with D maybe TRBD1 (6 bases). Trimming pared 4 bases from V and 3 bases from J, leaving 13 bases between. In germline, CDR1 is MGHRA, CDR2 YSYEKL. CDR3 length: 14 amino acids. The CDR3: CASSLGQGSYEQYF. CDR3 sequence (DNA): TGCGCCAGCAGCCTGGGGCAGGGGAGCTACGAGCAGTACTTC.

V and J are TRBV28 and TRBJ2-3; D is undetermined. Trimming took 1 base from V and 2 from J, leaving 13 bases between them. The CDR3 is 16 amino acids. Looked up from germline, CDR1 is MDHEN and CDR2 is SYDVKM. CDR3 nucleotides: TGTGCCAGCAGTTTATCCGGGCAACCCTTCACAGATACGCAGTATTTT. Its protein is CASSLSGQPFTDTQYF.

V is TRBV6-6 and J is TRBJ1-5; D unclear. The V gene lost 11 bases and the J gene lost 3 bases, with 17 bases spanning the gap. The CDR3 consists of 14 residues. Per the germline V gene, CDR1 is MNHNY and CDR2 is SVGAGI (reference sequence). CDR3 sequence reads: CASQGRSSNQPQHF. For the CDR3, the DNA is TGTGCCTCCCAAGGGAGGTCTTCCAATCAGCCCCAGCATTTT.

This chain connects TRBV5-4 to TRBJ1-2, with D maybe TRBD1 (5 bases). Trimming stripped 4 bases from V and 4 bases from J, with 11 bases between. The CDR3 is made up of 13 amino acids. Germline V lookup: CDR1 SGHNT, CDR2 YYREEE (reference sequence). The CDR3, as DNA: TGTGCCAGCAGCGCTGACAGATCCTATGGCTACACCTTC. Translation gives CASSADRSYGYTF.

The chain uses TRBV5-4 and TRBJ1-5, with D hard to call. Germline values: CDR1 SGHNT, CDR2 YYREEE (reference sequence). The CDR3 totals 12 residues. V lost 7 bases to trimming and J lost 3 bases, with 8 bases between them. CDR3 amino acids: CASHRDNQPQHF. For the CDR3, the DNA is TGTGCCAGCCATAGAGACAATCAGCCCCAGCATTTT.

This clone appeared a single time. CDR3 bases: TGTGCCAGCAGCCAAGAGCACAGGTACTCCTCCGCCGATATCTATGGCTACACCTTC. Translated, it gives CASSQEHRYSSADIYGYTF. This chain joins TRBV14 and TRBJ1-2; D is perhaps TRBD1 (5 bases). The V end lost 0 bases, the J end lost 4 bases, and 24 bases lay between the germline ends. CDR1 is SGHDN and CDR2 is FVKESK in the germline V gene. The CDR3 has 19 residues.

CDR3 loop: CASSQDTGLQVFF. CDR3 sequence (DNA): TGCGCCAGCAGCCAAGATACGGGACTGCAAGTTTTCTTC. The chain links TRBV4-1 to TRBJ2-1; a possible D gene is TRBD2 (6 bases). Germline CDR1 MGHRA, CDR2 YSYEKL. V was trimmed by 0 bases and J by 16 bases, leaving 16 bases between them. The CDR3 totals 13 residues.

This sequence joins TRBV30 and TRBJ1-2; D perhaps matches TRBD1 (5 bases). This CDR3 contains 12 residues. V was pared by 3 bases and J by 5 bases, with 10 bases between. Germline lookup yields CDR1 GTSNPN and CDR2 SVGIG (reference sequence). CDR3 residues: CAWSGGDYGYTF. Here the CDR3 DNA reads TGTGCCTGGAGCGGAGGGGATTATGGCTACACCTTC.

This chain joins TRBV5-1 and TRBJ2-1; 7 bases align to TRBD2. J lost 7 bases, V lost 2 bases, and 6 bases had no gene match. Per the germline V gene, CDR1 is SGHRS and CDR2 is YFSETQ. The CDR3 has 14 amino acids. CDR3 sequence (DNA): TGCGCCAGCAGCTTCTCGGCGGGAGTTAATGAGCAGTTCTTC. Protein product: CASSFSAGVNEQFF.

This clone was detected a few times. This rearrangement joins TRBV6-5 to TRBJ1-5, with D unresolved. Per germline, CDR1 MNHEY and CDR2 SVGAGI. The CDR3 covers 12 residues. Trimming stripped 6 bases from V and 1 base from J, with 4 bases between. In nucleotides, the CDR3 is TGTGCCAGCAGACAGAGCAATCAGCCCCAGCATTTT. Translation gives CASRQSNQPQHF.

This chain links TRBV7-3 with TRBJ1-5; TRBD1 might be the D (5 bases). CDR1 SGHTA and CDR2 FQGTGA come from the germline V gene. V lost 1 base and J 4 bases, leaving 14 bases between the germline ends. This CDR3 has 16 residues. The CDR3 coding sequence is TGTGCCAGCAGCTTAATCCTGGTCCAGGGAAATCAGCCCCAGCATTTT. Protein sequence: CASSLILVQGNQPQHF. Using reference TRBV7-3 and TRBJ1-5 for the parts outside the CDR3, the full variable domain is GAGVSQTPSNKVTEKGKYVELRCDPISGHTALYWYRQSLGQGPEFLIYFQGTGAADDSGLPNDRFFAVRPEGSVSTLKIQRTERGDSAVYLCASSLILVQGNQPQHFGDGTRLSIL.

This chain joins TRBV27 and TRBJ1-2, with 12 bases lining up with TRBD1. J gave up 8 bases and V 6 bases, and 10 bases lay outside the gene matches. Germline values: CDR1 MNHEY, CDR2 SMNVEV (reference sequence). The CDR3 contains 15 residues. For the CDR3, the DNA is TGTGCCAGCAGCGTTTTGGGACAGGGGGCGAAAGGCTACACCTTC. This gives the protein CASSVLGQGAKGYTF.

V usage is TRBV7-2 and J usage is TRBJ1-2, with TRBD1 matching 7 bases. V dropped 5 bases and J dropped 3; count of bases not matched to a gene: 3. The germline gives CDR1 SGHTA, CDR2 FQGNSA. The CDR3 length is 13 residues. The CDR3 region is CASSGDRDYGYTF. In nucleotides, the CDR3 is TGTGCCAGCAGCGGTGACAGGGACTATGGCTACACCTTC.

V gene TRBV4-1 combines with J gene TRBJ1-5; TRBD1 aligns across 7 bases. CDR1 and CDR2 from the germline V gene are MGHRA and YSYEKL. This CDR3 contains 16 residues. With 0 bases clipped from V and 6 bases from J, the junction kept 8 bases outside the gene matches. The CDR3 reads CASSQEWGTASQPQHF. In DNA, the CDR3 is TGCGCCAGCAGCCAAGAATGGGGGACAGCGTCTCAGCCCCAGCATTTT.

V is TRBV7-7 and J is TRBJ1-1; no clear D. CDR1 SSHAT and CDR2 FNYEAQ come from the germline V gene (reference sequence). The CDR3 runs to 13 residues. Trimming removed 1 base from V and 4 bases from J, with 7 bases in between. The DNA of the CDR3 is TGTGCCAGCAGCTTAGGAGCGGGCACTGAAGCTTTCTTT. Protein product: CASSLGAGTEAFF.

In its sample, this clone was seen a few times. The chain joins TRBV11-2 to TRBJ2-7; D is perhaps TRBD2 (5 bases). Germline CDR1 SGHAT, CDR2 FQNNGV. CDR3 length: 14 residues. The germline V and J ends were trimmed by 5 bases and 1 base, with 12 bases remaining between them. The CDR3: CASSPRRESYEQYF. For the CDR3, the DNA is TGTGCCAGCAGCCCAAGAAGGGAGTCCTACGAGCAGTACTTC.

This clone was found a few times. J is TRBJ1-5 and V is TRBV14; 7 bases align to TRBD1. This CDR3 has 14 amino acids. The ends lost 4 bases at V and 4 bases at J; junction bases unmatched: 4. In germline, CDR1 is SGHDN, CDR2 FVKESK. Here the CDR3 DNA reads TGTGCCAGCAGCCGGGACAGCCTAAATCAGCCCCAGCATTTT. Its protein product is CASSRDSLNQPQHF. Using reference TRBV14 and TRBJ1-5 for the parts outside the CDR3, the full variable domain is EAGVTQFPSHSVIEKGQTVTLRCDPISGHDNLYWYRRVMGKEIKFLLHFVKESKQDESGMPNNRFLAERTGGTYSTLKVQPAELEDSGVYFCASSRDSLNQPQHFGDGTRLSIL.

This rearrangement joins TRBV11-3 to TRBJ2-3; D unclear. The CDR3 spans 14 residues. Germline CDR1 is SGHNT and CDR2 is YENEEA. V was clipped by 2 bases and J by 1 base, with 7 bases between them. Here the CDR3 reads CASSLTAGTDTQYF. CDR3 nucleotide sequence: TGTGCCAGCAGCTTAACGGCAGGCACAGATACGCAGTATTTT.

The CDR3 DNA is TGCGCCAGCAGCTTGGCCGTGGAGACCTTCTCTGGAAACACCATATATTTT. Protein product: CASSLAVETFSGNTIYF. The gene calls are TRBV5-1 and TRBJ1-3, with D unclear. This CDR3 is 17 amino acids long. CDR1 and CDR2 (germline): SGHRS, YFSETQ. V was pared by 0 bases and J by 0 bases, with 13 bases between. Full variable domain (rest looked up from reference TRBV5-1 and TRBJ1-3): KAGVTQTPRYLIKTRGQQVTLSCSPISGHRSVSWYQQTPGQGLQFLFEYFSETQRNKGNFPGRFSGRQFSNSRSEMNVSTLELGDSALYLCASSLAVETFSGNTIYFGEGSWLTVV.